The clone carrying this TCR beta chain was observed a few times. This record comes from a study of T-cell memory formation after mild COVID-19. MiXCR, run by TCRdb on the 5' RACE reads, gives a single entry per CDR3 protein. The sample yields roughly 400,000 distinct CDR3 sequences, roughly 18% seen once. CDR3 length: 13 residues. Germline V gene sequence: CDR1 SNHLY, CDR2 FYNNEI. V was cut by 9 bases and J by 4 bases, with 15 bases left in between. The chain employs TRBV2 and TRBJ2-5, with a tentative D call TRBD2 (6 bases). Sequencing input: PBMCs or a T cell subset sorted from them (not recorded which). The sequence was obtained from a man between 18 and 35 years old who had mild COVID-19 (a few samples of this study predate the infection). Cell type and time point are not known. This chain's CDR3 is CAREAGGTETQYF. For the CDR3, the DNA is TGTGCCAGGGAAGCGGGCGGTACAGAGACCCAGTACTTC.